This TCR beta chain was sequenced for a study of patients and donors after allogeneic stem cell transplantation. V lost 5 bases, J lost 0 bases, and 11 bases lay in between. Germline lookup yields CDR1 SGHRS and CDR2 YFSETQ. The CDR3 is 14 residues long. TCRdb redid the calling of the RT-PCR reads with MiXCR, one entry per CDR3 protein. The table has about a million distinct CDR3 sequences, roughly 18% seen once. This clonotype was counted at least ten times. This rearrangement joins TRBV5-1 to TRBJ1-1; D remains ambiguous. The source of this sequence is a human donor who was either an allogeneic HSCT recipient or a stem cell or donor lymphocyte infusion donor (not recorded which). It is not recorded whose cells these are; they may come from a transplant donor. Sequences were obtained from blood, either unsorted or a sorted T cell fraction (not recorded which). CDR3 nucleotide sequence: TGCGCCAGCAGGAAGGGAACAGTGAACACTGAAGCTTTCTTT. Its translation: CASRKGTVNTEAFF.